A single TCR beta chain is shown here with its context. There is no known antigen for this receptor. The sample holds no much larger clone one base away, and base qualities are not on file. Mismatch repair deficiency was established in every enrolled patient by polymerase chain reaction or immunohistochemistry. A few patients who responded to pembrolizumab therapy underwent TCR sequencing. The phase II trial prospectively tested pembrolizumab PD-1 blockade in advanced mismatch repair-deficient cancers regardless of tissue of origin. Peripheral blood T cell samples were collected serially, before PD-1 blockade began and at several time points afterward. Blood sampling times were expressed in weeks after the first pembrolizumab dose. The library was generated by the immunoSEQ multiplex PCR assay. Imported from immuneACCESS, the table was reduced by TCRdb to in-frame sequences with V and J called. These copies leave out some clones; in studies compared against another copy, an unresolved V gene accounts for under half, and the cause of the remainder is not known. The sample contains roughly 17,000 clones, around 82% of them found a single time. The biggest ten clones account for approximately 1.5% of the sample.

From cysteine to phenylalanine, the CDR3 is 14 amino acids long. Of the read, only the CDR3 DNA is kept; its 42 bases are in frame from base 1. This sample was taken from a study of PD-1 blockade in mismatch repair-deficient tumors (dated by TCRdb to about 2017). Looking at the study overall: Between late 2013 and 2016, the trial enrolled over 80 consecutive patients with approximately eleven mismatch repair-deficient cancer types, every one of whom had been previously treated and was progressing. Tumor-associated T cell clones in the peripheral blood of patients responding to PD-1 blockade were tracked using deep sequencing of TCR CDR3 regions. General study outcomes and caveats: After pembrolizumab, tumor-resident clones, which were often undetectable in blood before treatment, expanded rapidly and then contracted, generally ahead of radiologic responses.

The sequence was obtained from an adult with mismatch repair-deficient cancer. The chain uses TRBV21-1 and TRBJ2-3; the DNA was not used to check the table's D call, TRBD2. TRBV21-1 is tagged as a pseudogene. Sequences were derived from PBMCs, sampled 22 weeks after starting pembrolizumab. The DNA sequence follows: TGTGCCAGCATTCTAGCGGGAAACACAGATACGCAGTATTTT. This gives the protein CASILAGNTDTQYF.